A selection of T cell receptor beta chains follows, all from one sample in a study of shared clonotypes between healthy human individuals. Data came from immunoSEQ multiplex PCR; TCRdb stores just in-frame clones and leaves some out. The table shows roughly 700,000 clones, with around two thirds occurring only once. The sequenced sample was memory CD4+ T cells sorted from blood. These receptor sequences come from a woman aged 25-40 years in good health. Both conserved end residues are part of each CDR3. Each record gives: J gene, clone size, V gene, D gene, CDR3 protein, CDR3 DNA. D genes are given only for firm matches. Not all rows give a size; the values are once, few, many and, for expanded clones, a class.

J: TRBJ1-3; size: few; V: TRBV9; D: -; CDR3: CASSVYQRSSGNTIYF; DNA: TGTGCCAGCAGCGTCTACCAGCGGAGCTCTGGAAACACCATATATTTT
J: TRBJ2-2; size: -; V: TRBV11-2; D: TRBD2; CDR3: CASSLLLAGVGELFF; DNA: TGTGCCAGCAGCTTATTGCTAGCGGGAGTTGGGGAGCTGTTTTTT
J: TRBJ2-2; size: -; V: TRBV5-1; D: -; CDR3: CASSSQSTGELFF; DNA: TGCGCCAGCAGCTCCCAGTCGACCGGGGAGCTGTTTTTT
J: TRBJ2-5; size: -; V: TRBV11-2; D: -; CDR3: CASSWGQPGLPRPGETQYF; DNA: TGTGCCAGCAGCTGGGGGCAGCCGGGACTACCCCGACCAGGGGAGACCCAGTACTTC
J: TRBJ2-5; size: -; V: TRBV10-1; D: -; CDR3: CASSESISGTQYF; DNA: TGCGCCAGCAGTGAGTCGATATCCGGGACCCAGTACTTC
J: TRBJ2-5; size: -; V: TRBV5-6; D: TRBD1; CDR3: CASSLFRDSQETQYF; DNA: TGTGCCAGCAGCTTGTTCAGGGACAGCCAAGAGACCCAGTACTTC
J: TRBJ2-1; size: -; V: TRBV2; D: -; CDR3: CASSPQTDYNEQFF; DNA: TGTGCCAGCAGTCCACAAACTGACTACAATGAGCAGTTCTTC
J: TRBJ2-2; size: -; V: TRBV2; D: -; CDR3: CASSVPIVGDYGELFF; DNA: TGTGCCAGCAGTGTGCCCATTGTGGGAGATTACGGGGAGCTGTTTTTT
J: TRBJ2-7; size: -; V: TRBV5-1; D: TRBD1; CDR3: CASSKDRGRYEQYF; DNA: TGCGCCAGCAGCAAGGACAGGGGTCGGTACGAGCAGTACTTC
J: TRBJ2-3; size: once; V: TRBV18; D: -; CDR3: CASSPLLGETTDTQYF; DNA: TGTGCCAGCTCACCTCTTCTTGGGGAAACCACAGATACGCAGTATTTT
J: TRBJ1-1; size: -; V: TRBV10-1; D: -; CDR3: CASSRTANTEAFF; DNA: TGCGCCAGCAGTAGGACAGCGAACACTGAAGCTTTCTTT
J: TRBJ2-1; size: -; V: TRBV6-4; D: TRBD2; CDR3: CASSEAGVSYNEQFF; DNA: TGTGCCAGCAGTGAGGCGGGAGTATCCTACAATGAGCAGTTCTTC
J: TRBJ2-3; size: few; V: TRBV5-1; D: TRBD2; CDR3: CASRTSGTDTQYF; DNA: TGCGCCAGCAGGACTAGCGGCACAGATACGCAGTATTTT
J: TRBJ2-1; size: once; V: TRBV11-2; D: -; CDR3: CASSFAGMEQFF; DNA: TGTGCCAGCAGCTTCGCGGGAATGGAGCAGTTCTTC
J: TRBJ2-4; size: -; V: TRBV29-1; D: -; CDR3: CSSPCEGRAAGGIQYF; DNA: TGCAGCTCTCCCTGTGAGGGCCGGGCTGCCGGAGGCATTCAGTACTTC
J: TRBJ2-2; size: -; V: TRBV5-1; D: TRBD1; CDR3: CASSLGDSSNTGELFF; DNA: TGCGCCAGCAGCTTGGGGGACAGCTCGAACACCGGGGAGCTGTTTTTT
J: TRBJ2-1; size: -; V: TRBV19; D: TRBD1; CDR3: CASSTLTGGYYNEQFF; DNA: TGTGCCAGTAGTACTCTCACAGGGGGCTACTACAATGAGCAGTTCTTC
J: TRBJ1-5; size: -; V: TRBV28; D: -; CDR3: CASSLMDFSNQPQHF; DNA: TGTGCCAGCAGTTTAATGGATTTTAGCAATCAGCCCCAGCATTTT
J: TRBJ1-1; size: -; V: TRBV5-4; D: -; CDR3: CASSRQVPNTEAFF; DNA: TGTGCCAGCAGCCGACAGGTGCCAAACACTGAAGCTTTCTTT
J: TRBJ2-1; size: -; V: TRBV28; D: -; CDR3: CASSTRLVSSYNEQFF; DNA: TGTGCCAGCAGTACCCGTCTAGTGAGCTCCTACAATGAGCAGTTCTTC
J: TRBJ2-2; size: -; V: TRBV10-2; D: -; CDR3: CASEGTNTGELFF; DNA: TGCGCCAGCGAGGGTACGAACACCGGGGAGCTGTTTTTT
J: TRBJ1-3; size: -; V: TRBV29-1; D: TRBD1; CDR3: CSATRQGTGNTIYF; DNA: TGCAGCGCCACAAGACAGGGTACGGGAAACACCATATATTTT
J: TRBJ2-7; size: -; V: TRBV5-6; D: TRBD1; CDR3: CASSSQGLPYEQYF; DNA: TGTGCCAGCAGCTCACAGGGGCTCCCCTACGAGCAGTACTTC
J: TRBJ1-4; size: -; V: TRBV30; D: TRBD1; CDR3: CAWSKQGEKLFF; DNA: TGTGCCTGGAGTAAACAGGGGGAAAAACTGTTTTTT
J: TRBJ2-1; size: few; V: TRBV15; D: -; CDR3: CATSRGSSVYNEQFF; DNA: TGTGCCACCAGCAGAGGGTCTAGCGTATACAATGAGCAGTTCTTC
J: TRBJ2-7; size: -; V: TRBV11-2; D: -; CDR3: CASSLQRANYEQYF; DNA: TGTGCCAGCAGCTTACAGCGGGCCAACTACGAGCAGTACTTC
J: TRBJ2-7; size: -; V: TRBV5-1; D: -; CDR3: CASSLTRGSPVLYEQYF; DNA: TGCGCCAGCAGCCTAACCCGAGGATCCCCAGTCCTCTACGAGCAGTACTTC
J: TRBJ1-5; size: -; V: TRBV6-6; D: -; CDR3: CASSYGSGPNQPQHF; DNA: TGTGCCAGCAGTTACGGCAGCGGGCCCAATCAGCCCCAGCATTTT
J: TRBJ1-5; size: -; V: TRBV28; D: TRBD1; CDR3: CASSNRATGGLQPQHF; DNA: TGTGCCAGCAGTAACCGCGCGACAGGGGGATTACAGCCCCAGCATTTT
J: TRBJ2-7; size: -; V: TRBV10-2; D: -; CDR3: CASSDMNREHEQYF; DNA: TGCGCCAGCAGTGATATGAACAGGGAACACGAGCAGTACTTC
J: TRBJ2-7; size: many; V: TRBV28; D: TRBD2; CDR3: CASTLAGFYEQYF; DNA: TGTGCCAGCACCTTAGCGGGATTCTACGAGCAGTACTTC
J: TRBJ1-1; size: many; V: TRBV28; D: -; CDR3: CASGTQGLMNTEAFF; DNA: TGTGCCAGCGGTACCCAGGGGCTGATGAACACTGAAGCTTTCTTT
J: TRBJ2-5; size: -; V: TRBV6-6; D: -; CDR3: CAISPGVQETQYF; DNA: TGTGCCATCTCCCCGGGAGTTCAAGAGACCCAGTACTTC
J: TRBJ2-1; size: -; V: TRBV20-1; D: -; CDR3: CSTRSHNEQFF; DNA: TGCAGTACGAGATCACACAATGAGCAGTTCTTC
J: TRBJ1-2; size: few; V: TRBV2; D: -; CDR3: CASRGTGFGYTF; DNA: TGTGCCAGCAGGGGAACAGGGTTTGGCTACACCTTC
J: TRBJ1-3; size: -; V: TRBV28; D: TRBD1; CDR3: CASIPTIGQGVGNTIYF; DNA: TGTGCCAGCATCCCTACCATCGGGCAGGGGGTTGGAAACACCATATATTTT
J: TRBJ1-2; size: -; V: TRBV18; D: -; CDR3: CASSPSGGTYGYTF; DNA: TGTGCCAGCTCACCGTCGGGGGGAACCTATGGCTACACCTTC
J: TRBJ2-3; size: -; V: TRBV7-9; D: -; CDR3: CASSSPIWDPTGTQYF; DNA: TGTGCCAGCAGCTCCCCAATTTGGGATCCAACGGGTACGCAGTATTTT
J: TRBJ2-7; size: -; V: TRBV7-6; D: TRBD1; CDR3: CASSPGQGAGGPYEQYF; DNA: TGTGCCAGCAGCCCTGGACAGGGGGCGGGGGGTCCCTACGAGCAGTACTTC
J: TRBJ2-5; size: -; V: TRBV21-1; D: -; CDR3: CASSDPSGRYQETQYF; DNA: TGTGCCAGCAGCGACCCTAGCGGGAGGTACCAAGAGACCCAGTACTTC
J: TRBJ2-1; size: few; V: TRBV28; D: -; CDR3: CASSVYNEQFF; DNA: TGTGCCAGCAGTGTTTACAATGAGCAGTTCTTC
J: TRBJ1-1; size: -; V: TRBV6-6; D: -; CDR3: CASSDRSENTEAFF; DNA: TGTGCCAGCAGCGACAGAAGCGAGAACACTGAAGCTTTCTTT
J: TRBJ2-1; size: -; V: TRBV28; D: -; CDR3: CASSSIRGRHSYNEQFF; DNA: TGTGCCAGCAGTTCGATTAGGGGGAGACACTCCTACAATGAGCAGTTCTTC
J: TRBJ2-7; size: -; V: TRBV19; D: TRBD2; CDR3: CASSIGPSGVSYEQYF; DNA: TGTGCCAGTAGTATAGGGCCTAGCGGAGTCTCCTACGAGCAGTACTTC
J: TRBJ2-7; size: -; V: TRBV6-8; D: -; CDR3: CASGGQGAYEQYF; DNA: TGTGCCAGCGGGGGGCAGGGGGCCTACGAGCAGTACTTC
J: TRBJ2-3; size: once; V: TRBV5-1; D: -; CDR3: CASSSTADTQYF; DNA: TGCGCCAGCAGCTCGACAGCAGATACGCAGTATTTT
J: TRBJ1-2; size: few; V: TRBV5-1; D: TRBD1; CDR3: CASSLGTGLNYGYTF; DNA: TGCGCCAGCAGCTTGGGGACAGGGTTAAACTATGGCTACACCTTC
J: TRBJ2-5; size: many; V: TRBV29-1; D: TRBD2; CDR3: CSGQAGGETQYF; DNA: TGCAGCGGTCAAGCGGGGGGGGAGACCCAGTACTTC
J: TRBJ2-1; size: -; V: TRBV19; D: -; CDR3: CASSPGASGNEQFF; DNA: TGTGCCAGTAGCCCAGGGGCTAGCGGCAATGAGCAGTTCTTC
J: TRBJ1-2; size: -; V: TRBV5-1; D: -; CDR3: CASRQTQRVGPNYGYTF; DNA: TGCGCCAGCAGACAAACACAAAGGGTAGGGCCAAACTATGGCTACACCTTC
J: TRBJ2-5; size: -; V: TRBV19; D: TRBD1; CDR3: CASSIGYGRGRWETQYF; DNA: TGTGCCAGTAGTATCGGCTACGGTAGGGGGCGGTGGGAGACCCAGTACTTC
J: TRBJ2-5; size: -; V: TRBV5-1; D: -; CDR3: CAIPSGLQEETQYF; DNA: TGCGCCATCCCATCGGGACTGCAAGAAGAGACCCAGTACTTC
J: TRBJ2-7; size: -; V: TRBV4-1; D: -; CDR3: CASSQEIRVYEQYF; DNA: TGCGCCAGCAGCCAAGAGATCAGGGTCTACGAGCAGTACTTC
J: TRBJ2-7; size: -; V: TRBV14; D: -; CDR3: CASSLRGTPGNYEQYF; DNA: TGTGCCAGCAGCCTGAGGGGGACGCCCGGTAACTACGAGCAGTACTTC
J: TRBJ2-5; size: -; V: TRBV7-7; D: -; CDR3: CASSLAGLETQYF; DNA: TGTGCCAGCAGCTTAGCGGGACTAGAGACCCAGTACTTC
J: TRBJ1-5; size: -; V: TRBV25-1; D: -; CDR3: CASSPGYSNQPQHF; DNA: TGTGCCAGCAGTCCGGGTTATAGCAATCAGCCCCAGCATTTT